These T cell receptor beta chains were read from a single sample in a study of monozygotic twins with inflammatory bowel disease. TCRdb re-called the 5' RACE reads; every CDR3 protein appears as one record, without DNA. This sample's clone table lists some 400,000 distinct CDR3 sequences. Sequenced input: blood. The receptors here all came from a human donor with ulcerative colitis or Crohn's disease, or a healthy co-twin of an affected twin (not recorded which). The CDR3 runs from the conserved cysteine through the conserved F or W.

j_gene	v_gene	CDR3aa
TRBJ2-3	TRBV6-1	CASQRQSSLTDTQYF
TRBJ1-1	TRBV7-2	CASSGIDRFNTEAFF
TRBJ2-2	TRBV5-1	CASSLNTGELFF
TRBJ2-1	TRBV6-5	CASSHRGYEQFF
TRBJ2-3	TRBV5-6	CASSNGGSPDTQYF
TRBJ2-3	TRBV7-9	CASSLEVRGADTQYF
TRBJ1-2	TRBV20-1	CSAPLWGVEVTF
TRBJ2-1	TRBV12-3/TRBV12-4	CASSPGQGGQGEQFF
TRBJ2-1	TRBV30	CAYLTGPLQNEQFF
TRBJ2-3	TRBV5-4	CASSSAGVPTDTQYF
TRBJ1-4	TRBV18	CASSPDRRNEKLFF
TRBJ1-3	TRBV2	CASHRTAGNTIYF
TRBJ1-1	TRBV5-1	CASSGGGQSNEAFF
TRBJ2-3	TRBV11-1	CASSWGLTDTQYF
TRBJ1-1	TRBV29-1	CSVKPTGGAVTEAFF
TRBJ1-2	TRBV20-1	CSARDRQGASYGYTF
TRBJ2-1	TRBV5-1	CASSDTRGGNEQFF
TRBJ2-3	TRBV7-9	CASSFPGLAGGPSSTDTQYF
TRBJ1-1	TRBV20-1	CSAGGGGKAFF
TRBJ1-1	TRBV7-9	CASSPAEGSGAFF
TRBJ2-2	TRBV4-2	CASSLEGPPPPGELFF
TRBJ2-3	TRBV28	CASSLTQAGSTDTQYF
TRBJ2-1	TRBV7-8	CASSGRTSRKADEQFF
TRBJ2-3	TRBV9	CASSVGGPPDTQYF
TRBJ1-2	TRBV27	CASSSRGPLYGYTF
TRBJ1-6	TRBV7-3	CASSLTGGSPLHF
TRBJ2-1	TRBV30	CARTAGTSGRVNEQFF
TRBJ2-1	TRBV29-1	CSVGGLAGENEQFF
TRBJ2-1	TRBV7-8	CASSPRGSGESSYNEQFF
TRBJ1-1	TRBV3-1	CASSQETIRTEAFF
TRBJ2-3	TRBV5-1	CASSFSVGSVDTQYF
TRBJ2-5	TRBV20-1	CSRGERGETQYF
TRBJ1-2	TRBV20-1	CSARTENYGYTF
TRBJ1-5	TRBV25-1	CASSAGQGSNQPQHF
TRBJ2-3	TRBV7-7	CASSTVAGDTQYF
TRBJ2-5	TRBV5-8	CASRCQGETQYF
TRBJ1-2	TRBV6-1	CASSPYGSGNYGYTF
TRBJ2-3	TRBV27	CASSPYLGVAGDPDTQYF
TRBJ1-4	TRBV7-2	CASSLEGKLFF
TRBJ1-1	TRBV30	CAWSRDRGDTEAFF
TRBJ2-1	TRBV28	CASSFSGRLFNNEQFF
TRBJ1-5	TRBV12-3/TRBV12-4	CASSFENSNQPQHF
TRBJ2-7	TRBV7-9	CASSLRSKGEVYEQYF
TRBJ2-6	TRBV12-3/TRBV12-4	CASSLVQWPGANVLTF
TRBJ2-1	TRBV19	CASSSWGEVNEQFF
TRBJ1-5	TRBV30	CACSYGDLWNQPQHF
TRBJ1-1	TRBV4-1	CASSRGGGRSEAFF
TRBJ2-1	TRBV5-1	CASRLSTSSSYNEQFF
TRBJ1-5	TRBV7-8	CASSRGWGSNQPQHF
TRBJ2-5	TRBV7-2	CASSLASGLAGGLGTQYF
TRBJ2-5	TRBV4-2	CASRPTGGVDGETQYF
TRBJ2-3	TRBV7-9	CASSTLASGDTQYF
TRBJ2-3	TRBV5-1	CASSPGGGGGGTQYF
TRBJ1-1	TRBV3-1	CASSPRDPRAEAFF
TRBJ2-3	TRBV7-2	CASSAQGAHTDTQYF
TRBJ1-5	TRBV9	CASSVGTEGRFSNQPQHF
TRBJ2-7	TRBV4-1	CASSHTGPLDYEQYF
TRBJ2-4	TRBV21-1	CASSKVETGNIQYF
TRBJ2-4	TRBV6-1	CASRFSGTGENIQYF
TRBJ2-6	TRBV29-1	CSASPSSGANVLTF